The 13 T cell receptor beta chains below were found in one sample sequenced in a study of blood T cell repertoires in COVID-19. Sequencing was performed with immunoSEQ multiplex PCR; in TCRdb, only in-frame clones are kept and a portion is missing. This sample carries fewer than 500,000 clones, around 86% of them seen once, and the ten largest clones take about 1.5%. The material sequenced was peripheral blood. Every receptor here comes from a woman younger than 45 with active or convalescent COVID-19.

This rearrangement joins TRBV18 to TRBJ1-1; TRBD1 matches at 9 bases. Trimming took 4 bases from V and 5 from J; bases not matched to a gene: 5. The CDR3 sequence is 14 residues long. Germline lookup yields CDR1 KGHSH and CDR2 LQKENI. The CDR3 is CASSQSQGATEAFF. CDR3 in DNA: TGTGCCAGCTCACAATCACAGGGGGCAACTGAAGCTTTCTTT.

The chain is built from TRBV2 and TRBJ1-2; the D gene is possibly TRBD1 (5 bases). Germline loops: CDR1 SNHLY, CDR2 FYNNEI. This CDR3 spans 13 amino acids. V was trimmed by 8 bases and J by 2 bases, leaving 12 bases between them. The CDR3 DNA follows: TGTGCCAGCCGCCCCCCAGGGAACTATGGCTACACCTTC. Translated, it gives CASRPPGNYGYTF.

The chain combines TRBV15 with TRBJ1-1; D might be TRBD1 (6 bases). Germline loops: CDR1 LNHNV, CDR2 YYDKDF (reference sequence). The V end lost 3 bases, the J end lost 7 bases, and 9 bases lay between the germline ends. The CDR3 extends over 12 amino acids. The CDR3 protein is CATSSGTREAFF. CDR3 bases: TGTGCCACCAGCAGTGGGACACGTGAAGCTTTCTTT.

The chain employs TRBV2 and TRBJ2-3, with D tentatively TRBD1 (6 bases). V lost 2 bases to trimming and J lost 1 base, with 10 bases between them. CDR1 is SNHLY and CDR2 is FYNNEI in the germline V gene. CDR3 length equals 15 residues. CDR3 sequence (DNA): TGTGCCAGCAGTGAAAAGGGACAAGGCACAGATACGCAGTATTTT. It encodes CASSEKGQGTDTQYF.

The rearrangement links TRBV2 to TRBJ2-7; D is uncertain. Germline loops: CDR1 SNHLY, CDR2 FYNNEI. V lost 6 bases to trimming and J lost 2 bases, with 11 bases between them. CDR3 length equals 13 residues. CDR3 nucleotide sequence: TGTGCCAGCAGGGGCTCCTCCACCTACGAGCAGTACTTC. Encoded protein: CASRGSSTYEQYF. Full variable domain (outside the CDR3, taken from reference TRBV2 and TRBJ2-7): EPEVTQTPSHQVTQMGQEVILRCVPISNHLYFYWYRQILGQKVEFLVSFYNNEISEKSEIFDDQFSVERPDGSNFTLKIRSTKLEDSAMYFCASRGSSTYEQYFGPGTRLTVT.

This clone was picked up a small number of times. The chain has TRBV7-6 and TRBJ2-5; D is unclear. The CDR3 runs 15 residues. V was cut by 4 bases and J by 3 bases, with 15 bases left in between. Germline V gives CDR1 SGHVS, CDR2 FNYEAQ. The CDR3 nucleotides read TGTGCCAGCAGCTCGGGTCGGCTCTGGGAAGAGACCCAGTACTTC. Translation: CASSSGRLWEETQYF.

The chain recombines TRBV19 with TRBJ1-1; D is unresolved. The CDR3 has 11 residues. Germline V gives CDR1 LNHDA, CDR2 SQIVND (reference sequence). Between the trimmed V and J ends, which lost 7 bases and 5 bases, there was a span of 8 bases. The CDR3 region has the DNA TGTGCCAGTAACTACCGGACTGAAGCTTTCTTT. Translation: CASNYRTEAFF.

This clone came up a few times. At one boundary the junction diverges from the germline segment, which might be a read error. V and J are TRBV2 and TRBJ2-1, with D tentatively TRBD2 (6 bases). Germline CDR1 SNHLY, CDR2 FYNNEI. The CDR3 contains 12 residues. Written as DNA, the CDR3 is TGTGCCAGCAGTGAAGACAGCGGGCGGGCTCTCTTC. Protein sequence: CASSEDSGRALF.

The CDR3: CASTPTSGSYETQYF. DNA of the CDR3: TGTGCCAGCACCCCGACTAGCGGGAGTTATGAGACCCAGTACTTC. V usage is TRBV28 and J usage is TRBJ2-5; 12 positions agree with TRBD2. Trimming cost V 7 bases and J 5 bases; bases outside gene matches: 8. Germline CDR1 is MDHEN and CDR2 is SYDVKM. This CDR3 is 15 amino acids long.

This clone was recorded once. The chain couples TRBV10-1 to TRBJ1-3, with TRBD1 matching over 9 bases. This CDR3 has 15 residues. Trimming took 5 bases from V and 1 from J; bases not matched to a gene: 3. Per the germline V gene, CDR1 is WNHNN and CDR2 is SYGVQD (reference sequence). As DNA, the CDR3 is TGCGCCAGCAGTACAGGGGGCGCGTCTGGAAACACCATATATTTT. Translation gives CASSTGGASGNTIYF.

This clone was picked up one time. The chain is built from TRBV19 and TRBJ1-4, with 7 bases matching TRBD1. This CDR3 is built from 14 residues. Germline values: CDR1 LNHDA, CDR2 SQIVND (reference sequence). V was pared by 2 bases and J by 3 bases, with 0 bases of the junction left unmatched. The CDR3 nucleotides read TGTGCCAGTAGTATACAGGGGGCTAATGAAAAACTGTTTTTT. It is translated as CASSIQGANEKLFF.

The chain has TRBV19 and TRBJ2-7, with D perhaps TRBD2 (5 bases). Germline-derived CDR1 and CDR2 are LNHDA and SQIVND (reference sequence). V lost 2 bases to trimming and J lost 2 bases, with 10 bases between them. CDR3 length: 14 residues. The CDR3 spells CASSIRGITYEQYF. The CDR3 nucleotides are TGTGCCAGTAGTATAAGAGGGATAACCTACGAGCAGTACTTC.

The V call is TRBV6-5, the J call TRBJ1-1; 10 nucleotides agree with TRBD1. CDR1 and CDR2 (germline): MNHEY, SVGAGI. This CDR3 has 15 amino acids. V dropped 3 bases and J dropped 6; count of bases not matched to a gene: 7. The CDR3, as DNA: TGTGCCAGCAGTTATGGGACAGGGGTTTTCTCTGAAGCTTTCTTT. As protein: CASSYGTGVFSEAFF.